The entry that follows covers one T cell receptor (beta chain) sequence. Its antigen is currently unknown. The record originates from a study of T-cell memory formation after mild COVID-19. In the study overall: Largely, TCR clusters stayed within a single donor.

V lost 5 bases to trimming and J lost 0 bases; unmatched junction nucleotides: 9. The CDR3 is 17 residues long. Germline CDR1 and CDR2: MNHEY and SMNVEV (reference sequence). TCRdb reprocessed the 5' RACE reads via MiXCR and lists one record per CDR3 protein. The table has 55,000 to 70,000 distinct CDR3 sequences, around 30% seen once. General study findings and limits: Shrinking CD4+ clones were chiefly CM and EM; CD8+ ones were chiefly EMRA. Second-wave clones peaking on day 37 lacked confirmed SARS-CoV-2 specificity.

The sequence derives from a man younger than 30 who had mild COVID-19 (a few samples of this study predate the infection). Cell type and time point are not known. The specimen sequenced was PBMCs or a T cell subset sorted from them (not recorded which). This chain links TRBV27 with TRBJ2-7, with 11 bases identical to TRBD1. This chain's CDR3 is CASSTGTGGHRSYEQYF. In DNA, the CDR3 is TGTGCCAGCAGTACCGGGACAGGGGGTCATCGCTCCTACGAGCAGTACTTC.